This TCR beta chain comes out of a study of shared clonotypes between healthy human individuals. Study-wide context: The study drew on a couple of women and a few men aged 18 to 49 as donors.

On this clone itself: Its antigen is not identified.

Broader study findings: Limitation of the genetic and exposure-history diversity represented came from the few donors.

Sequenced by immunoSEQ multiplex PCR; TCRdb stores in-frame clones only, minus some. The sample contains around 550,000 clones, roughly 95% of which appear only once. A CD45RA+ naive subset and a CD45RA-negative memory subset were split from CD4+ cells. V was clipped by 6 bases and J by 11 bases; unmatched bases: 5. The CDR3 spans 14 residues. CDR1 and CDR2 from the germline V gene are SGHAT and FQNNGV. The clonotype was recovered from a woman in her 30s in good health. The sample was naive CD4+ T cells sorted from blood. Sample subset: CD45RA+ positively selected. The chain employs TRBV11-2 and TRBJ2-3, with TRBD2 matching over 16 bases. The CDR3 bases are TGTGCCAGCAGGGGACTAGCGGGAGGGCCTAGGCAGTATTTT. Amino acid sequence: CASRGLAGGPRQYF.